Each of the 21 T cell receptor beta chains below was sequenced from the same sample in a study of cytomegalovirus exposure and HLA in healthy donors. PCR employed 60 Vbeta and 13 Jbeta primers. The method was immunoSEQ multiplex PCR; TCRdb's version includes in-frame clones alone and lacks a portion of them. Here the sample spans about 250,000 clones, about nine tenths being singletons. The source material was PBMCs. The source of these receptors is a girl aged 2-10 years in good health and CMV-seronegative.

The chain employs TRBV19 and TRBJ2-7; 7 nucleotides align to TRBD1. From germline, CDR1 is LNHDA and CDR2 SQIVND (reference sequence). This CDR3 spans 15 amino acids. Germline trimming cut 5 bases from V and 3 bases from J; bases unmatched to any gene: 10. CDR3 residues: CASSLGPGQFYEQYF. Written as DNA, the CDR3 is TGTGCCAGTAGTCTCGGACCGGGACAGTTCTACGAGCAGTACTTC.

This chain joins TRBV9 and TRBJ2-1, with D possibly matching TRBD2 (5 bases). Trimming shortened V by 4 bases and J by 5 bases, and 19 bases separated the two germline ends. The length of the CDR3 is 16 residues. Germline V gene data show CDR1 as SGDLS and CDR2 as YYNGEE. The DNA for the CDR3 is TGTGCCAGCAGCCTTAACGCGGGCGAAACCCACAATGAGCAGTTCTTC. It translates to CASSLNAGETHNEQFF.

This sequence joins TRBV18 and TRBJ1-1; tentatively, D is TRBD1 (5 bases). CDR1 KGHSH and CDR2 LQKENI come from the germline V gene. Trimming took 3 bases from V and 1 from J, leaving 9 bases between them. The CDR3 contains 14 residues. CDR3 sequence: CASSPQQGNTEAFF. For the CDR3, the DNA is TGTGCCAGCTCACCCCAGCAGGGGAACACTGAAGCTTTCTTT.

The chain joins TRBV11-2 to TRBJ2-1, with TRBD2 identical over 16 bases. V shed 8 bases and J 1 base; nucleotides not matched to a gene: 8. The CDR3 has 18 residues. Germline V CDR1 and CDR2: SGHAT, FQNNGV. The CDR3 coding sequence is TGTGCCAGCCAAGCGGGGACTAGCGGGAGGGGATCCTACAATGAGCAGTTCTTC. This sequence encodes CASQAGTSGRGSYNEQFF.

The gene calls are TRBV28 and TRBJ2-7; 7 bases are a match to TRBD1. The V and J ends lost 7 bases and 2 bases, in that order; junction bases with no gene match: 8. CDR3 length: 14 residues. Germline CDR1 and CDR2: MDHEN and SYDVKM. CDR3 in DNA: TGTGCCAGCACCCCGACAGGGTCACCCTACGAGCAGTACTTC. Translation gives CASTPTGSPYEQYF.

The CDR3 reads CASSTGLVSSYNEQFF. The CDR3, as DNA: TGCGCCAGCAGCACGGGACTGGTAAGCTCCTACAATGAGCAGTTCTTC. J is TRBJ2-1 and V is TRBV5-1; TRBD2 is a possible D gene (6 bases). V was pared by 4 bases and J by 0 bases, with 14 bases between. CDR1 and CDR2 (germline): SGHRS, YFSETQ. CDR3 length: 16 amino acids.

The genes are TRBV19 and TRBJ2-5, with TRBD1 identical over 8 bases. Germline assignment: CDR1 LNHDA and CDR2 SQIVND (reference sequence). The CDR3 consists of 14 residues. The ends lost 5 bases at V and 4 bases at J; junction bases unmatched: 6. CDR3 residues: CASSGNRGRETQYF. The CDR3 region has the DNA TGTGCCAGTAGTGGAAACAGGGGGAGAGAGACCCAGTACTTC.

This chain uses TRBV29-1 with TRBJ1-4, with 9 bases lining up with TRBD1. Germline V gives CDR1 SQVTM, CDR2 ANQGSEA. V lost 1 base, J lost 14 bases, and 11 bases stayed unmatched. The CDR3 consists of 14 residues. The CDR3 DNA sequence: TGCAGCGTTGAAGGGACAGGGGCGGTGGGTATGCTGTTTTTT. It is translated as CSVEGTGAVGMLFF.

This chain connects TRBV5-1 to TRBJ2-2; the D gene is possibly TRBD2 (6 bases). Looked up from germline, CDR1 is SGHRS and CDR2 is YFSETQ. This CDR3 has 16 residues. The V end was cut by 4 bases, the J end by 0 bases, with 13 bases between. Written as DNA, the CDR3 is TGCGCCAGCAGCCCGTCCGGGACTCCGAACACCGGGGAGCTGTTTTTT. Translation: CASSPSGTPNTGELFF.

The rearrangement uses TRBV27 and TRBJ2-1; TRBD2 aligns across 7 bases. Germline V gene data show CDR1 as MNHEY and CDR2 as SMNVEV (reference sequence). V lost 2 bases to trimming and J lost 8 bases; unmatched junction nucleotides: 3. The CDR3 is 13 amino acids. In nucleotides, the CDR3 is TGTGCCAGCAGTTTAATGGGAGGGGATGAGCAGTTCTTC. Protein: CASSLMGGDEQFF.

This clone was recorded once. The chain employs TRBV9 and TRBJ2-3; D gene unclear. Trimming cost V 0 bases and J 4 bases, with 9 bases left between them. Per germline, CDR1 SGDLS and CDR2 YYNGEE. The CDR3 is made up of 14 amino acids. The CDR3, as DNA: TGTGCCAGCAGCGTAGCCAGTCAACCAGATACGCAGTATTTT. Translating gives CASSVASQPDTQYF.

The genes are TRBV9 and TRBJ1-3; unclear D gene. Trimming took off 6 bases at V and 4 bases at J, with 11 bases between the two ends. There are 13 residues in the CDR3. Germline CDR1 SGDLS, CDR2 YYNGEE. This chain's CDR3 is CASMGRPGNTIYF. The CDR3 DNA reads TGTGCCAGCATGGGCAGACCGGGAAACACCATATATTTT.

The CDR3 DNA reads TGTGCCAGCAGCTTAGGCGCGGGAGGACTCAACGAGCAGTACTTC. Protein product: CASSLGAGGLNEQYF. The chain recombines TRBV7-6 with TRBJ2-7, with TRBD2 matching 8 bases. This CDR3 region has 15 residues. The germline V gene encodes CDR1 SGHVS and CDR2 FNYEAQ. The ends lost 1 base at V and 5 bases at J; junction bases unmatched: 7.

The chain employs TRBV28 and TRBJ2-3, with 8 positions matching TRBD2. The germline V gene has CDR1 MDHEN and CDR2 SYDVKM. This CDR3 is built from 15 residues. Losses at the gene ends were 7 bases for V and 2 bases for J; bases not matched to a gene: 8. CDR3 bases: TGTGCCAGCATTGTTGGTAGCGGGGCCACAGATACGCAGTATTTT. Translation gives CASIVGSGATDTQYF.

This chain links TRBV5-6 with TRBJ1-3, with 11 bases that match TRBD1. The trim removed 4 bases at V and 3 bases at J, leaving 6 bases unmatched. The CDR3 runs to 16 residues. The germline gives CDR1 SGHDT, CDR2 YYEEEE. Here the CDR3 DNA reads TGTGCCAGCAGCCGGGACAGGGGGTACTTTGGAAACACCATATATTTT. This sequence encodes CASSRDRGYFGNTIYF.

V and J are TRBV6-5 and TRBJ1-6; 10 bases line up with TRBD1. J lost 10 bases, V lost 6 bases, and 9 bases had no gene match. The CDR3 spans 15 residues. From germline, CDR1 is MNHEY and CDR2 SVGAGI. The CDR3 DNA is TGTGCCAGCAGGTCAACCGGGACAGGGGCCTCACCCCTCCACTTT. Amino acid sequence: CASRSTGTGASPLHF.

V and J are TRBV27 and TRBJ2-5; D gene uncertain. From germline, CDR1 is MNHEY and CDR2 SMNVEV (reference sequence). V lost 7 bases to trimming and J lost 2 bases, with 5 bases between them. CDR3 length equals 11 residues. The CDR3 DNA is TGTGCCAGCACCTCTCAAGAGACCCAGTACTTC. Protein sequence: CASTSQETQYF.

The V gene is TRBV5-5, the J gene TRBJ2-2, with TRBD1 matching over 7 bases. CDR1 is SGHKS and CDR2 is YYEKEE in the germline V gene (reference sequence). The ends lost 5 bases at V and 4 bases at J; junction bases unmatched: 5. The CDR3 consists of 14 residues. The CDR3 region is CASRGQGVTGELFF. The CDR3 DNA reads TGTGCCAGCAGGGGGCAGGGGGTCACCGGGGAGCTGTTTTTT.

CDR3: CASSLGGTGANVLTF. The CDR3 region has the DNA TGTGCCAGCAGCTTGGGAGGTACTGGGGCCAACGTCCTGACTTTC. V and J are TRBV5-8 and TRBJ2-6; D is ambiguous. The CDR3 length is 15 residues. Looked up from germline, CDR1 is SGHTS and CDR2 is YDEGEE. Trimming left V 0 bases short and J 2 bases short, with 6 bases between.

The V call is TRBV11-2, the J call TRBJ2-7, with 7 bases lining up with TRBD2. The J segment lost 7 bases and the V segment lost 5 bases, leaving 17 bases of the junction unmatched. The CDR3 runs to 16 residues. Germline V gene lookup returns CDR1 SGHAT and CDR2 FQNNGV. The CDR3 DNA reads as TGTGCCAGCAGCCCTCGGGACCGCGGGAGAAATTGGGAGCAGTACTTC. The encoded protein is CASSPRDRGRNWEQYF.

The rearrangement joins TRBV2 to TRBJ2-1; D gene ambiguous. V gave up 2 bases and J gave up 15 bases, with 17 bases separating them. Per the germline V gene, CDR1 is SNHLY and CDR2 is FYNNEI. The CDR3 has 13 residues. CDR3 DNA: TGTGCCAGCAGTGAACCGACTCACCTCAACGGGTTCTTC. Protein sequence: CASSEPTHLNGFF.